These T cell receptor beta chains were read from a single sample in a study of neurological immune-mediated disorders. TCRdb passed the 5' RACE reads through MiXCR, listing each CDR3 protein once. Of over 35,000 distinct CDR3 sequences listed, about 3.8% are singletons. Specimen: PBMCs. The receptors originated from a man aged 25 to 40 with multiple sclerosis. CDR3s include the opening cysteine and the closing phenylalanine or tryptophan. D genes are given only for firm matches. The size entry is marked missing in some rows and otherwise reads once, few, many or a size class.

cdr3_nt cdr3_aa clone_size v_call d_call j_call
TGTGCCATCAGCTGGACTAGCGGACACAATGAGCAGTTCTTC CAISWTSGHNEQFF many TRBV10-3 TRBD2 TRBJ2-1
TGTGCCAGCAGCCGCCCCCGGGACAGGTCCTATGGCTACACCTTC CASSRPRDRSYGYTF many TRBV4-2 TRBD1 TRBJ1-2
TGTGCCAGCAGCTTAGGGACGATGGGATACGAGCAGTACTTC CASSLGTMGYEQYF many TRBV11-2 . TRBJ2-7
TGCGCCCGGGTGGGGCATACAGGACTAGCAAACATTCAGTACTTC CARVGHTGLANIQYF . TRBV23-1 TRBD2 TRBJ2-4
TGTGCCACCAGCAGAGATCTCTTGAACACTGAAGCTTTCTTT CATSRDLLNTEAFF many TRBV15 . TRBJ1-1
TGCAGTGCTAGAGGGGGACTAGAGTGGGCCCAGTACTTC CSARGGLEWAQYF many TRBV20-1 TRBD2 TRBJ2-5
TGTGCCAGCAGCCAAGAATCGGGTAATTCACCCCTCAACTTT CASSQESGNSPLNF many TRBV14 . TRBJ1-6
TGTGCCAGCAGTGAAAGCAGGAATCAGCCCCAGAATTTT CASSESRNQPQNF few TRBV6-1 . TRBJ1-5
TGTGCCAGCAGTATCACAACAGGTGACCCTCCCCAGCATTTT CASSITTGDPPQHF many TRBV12-3/TRBV12-4 . TRBJ1-5
TGTGCCAGCAGCTTACAGGGAACTCAAGAGACCCAGTACTTC CASSLQGTQETQYF many TRBV5-6 . TRBJ2-5
TGTGCCAGCAGCTTGGGACCTAGGGAAGAGACCCAGTACTTC CASSLGPREETQYF many TRBV7-2 . TRBJ2-5